The subject of this entry is one T cell receptor beta chain. In the original workflow: Estimates of nucleated cell counts were drawn from the amplification of reference gene primers. Repertoires were generated with immunoSEQ multiplex PCR, while TCRdb's copy carries only in-frame clones and drops some. V, J and clone size were drawn from that table, and D and trimming were deduced from the DNA. The profile shows 360,000 or so clones, roughly 90% of them singletons. This sample is drawn from a study of blood T cell repertoires in COVID-19. Study in general: Some COVID-19 samples were acute and others convalescent; all came from the United States, Italy and Spain. Sources were T cells, B-cell-depleted T cells, or PBMCs; the material itself was cDNA or gDNA.

This CDR3 is built from 14 residues. V lost 5 bases to trimming and J lost 5 bases; unmatched junction nucleotides: 8. Germline CDR1 reads MNHEY; CDR2 reads SVGAGI. This TCR was sampled from a man between 18 and 35 years old with active or convalescent COVID-19. The sample was peripheral blood. The chain employs TRBV6-5 and TRBJ2-7, with 8 nucleotides matching TRBD1. CDR3 in amino acids: CASSQTGGRNEQYF. The CDR3 DNA reads as TGTGCCAGCAGTCAAACAGGGGGGAGGAACGAGCAGTACTTC.